Listed below are T cell receptor beta chains from one sample, sequenced in a study of T cell repertoires in cytomegalovirus infection. MiXCR, run by TCRdb on the reads, gives a single entry per CDR3 protein. The table shows hundreds of thousands of distinct CDR3 sequences, with approximately 34% occurring only once. Source material: PBMCs. Receptor source: a human donor in good health (CMV status not recorded). Some clones in this sample may be carry-over from other donors' samples. The CDR3 runs from the conserved cysteine through the conserved F or W. The order of the fields is clone size, CDR3 length, J gene, V gene, CDR3 protein. The size of a clone is reported for some rows only, either as once, few or many, or as a class for expanded clones.

abundance: -
len: 15
j_gene: TRBJ2-1
v_gene: TRBV18
CDR3aa: CASSPTSGRGNEQFF

abundance: -
len: 15
j_gene: TRBJ1-2
v_gene: TRBV28
CDR3aa: CASSFIGRSNYGYTF

abundance: -
len: 15
j_gene: TRBJ1-1
v_gene: TRBV4-1
CDR3aa: CASSRKGEGGTEAFF

abundance: -
len: 16
j_gene: TRBJ2-3
v_gene: TRBV20-1
CDR3aa: CSATRTSGRNPRTQYF

abundance: -
len: 14
j_gene: TRBJ2-1
v_gene: TRBV7-9
CDR3aa: CASSLERYYNEQFF

abundance: few
len: 19
j_gene: TRBJ2-7
v_gene: TRBV11-2
CDR3aa: CASSLDPAPIVRGIYEQYF

abundance: many
len: 16
j_gene: TRBJ2-2
v_gene: TRBV24-1
CDR3aa: CATSDFESAGVGELFF

abundance: -
len: 16
j_gene: TRBJ1-1
v_gene: TRBV9
CDR3aa: CASSVRDRGGDTEAFF

abundance: few
len: 16
j_gene: TRBJ2-5
v_gene: TRBV27
CDR3aa: CASSLTGRQPQETQYF

abundance: -
len: 15
j_gene: TRBJ2-3
v_gene: TRBV12-3/TRBV12-4
CDR3aa: CASSAGTGVTDTQYF

abundance: -
len: 14
j_gene: TRBJ1-4
v_gene: TRBV29-1
CDR3aa: CSVEITGGYEKLFF

abundance: once
len: 18
j_gene: TRBJ1-5
v_gene: TRBV28
CDR3aa: CASSPYTPDRGLNQPQHF

abundance: -
len: 15
j_gene: TRBJ1-1
v_gene: TRBV7-8
CDR3aa: CASSGTAAGNTEAFF

abundance: -
len: 14
j_gene: TRBJ1-4
v_gene: TRBV28
CDR3aa: CASSLGGVWEKLFF

abundance: few
len: 15
j_gene: TRBJ1-3
v_gene: TRBV19
CDR3aa: CASRRDTGSGNTIYF

abundance: many
len: 13
j_gene: TRBJ1-2
v_gene: TRBV7-2
CDR3aa: CASSLARAGGYTF

abundance: few
len: 16
j_gene: TRBJ2-1
v_gene: TRBV28
CDR3aa: CASSSHGGSSYNEQFF

abundance: few
len: 15
j_gene: TRBJ1-1
v_gene: TRBV14
CDR3aa: CASSQSTGFATEAFF

abundance: -
len: 15
j_gene: TRBJ2-1
v_gene: TRBV7-6
CDR3aa: CASRPGTSGYNEQFF

abundance: many
len: 17
j_gene: TRBJ1-6
v_gene: TRBV12-3/TRBV12-4
CDR3aa: CASRGPDRSSYNSPLHF

abundance: many
len: 14
j_gene: TRBJ1-1
v_gene: TRBV7-2
CDR3aa: CASSPGTANTEAFF